Following are 32 T cell receptor beta chains from one sample sequenced in a study of graft-versus-host responses after intestinal transplantation. The data were produced by immunoSEQ multiplex PCR, yet TCRdb's version contains in-frame clones alone and is incomplete. The table includes 90,000 to 120,000 clones, approximately 86% detected once. Their antigen targets remain unknown. This material consisted of unstimulated CD4+ T cells sorted from spleen or lymph node cells, taken before transplant. Receptor source: a human donor who was the organ donor for an intestinal transplant.

This sequence joins TRBV10-3 and TRBJ1-2; D possibly corresponds to TRBD1 (6 bases). Between the trimmed V and J ends, which lost 5 bases and 6 bases, there was a span of 22 bases. The length of the CDR3 is 16 residues. In germline, CDR1 is ENHRY, CDR2 SYGVKD. As DNA, the CDR3 is TGTGCCATCAGTAACCTGGGACCCAGGGGTGATGATGGCTACACCTTC. It specifies CAISNLGPRGDDGYTF.

The V and J genes are TRBV5-1 and TRBJ1-4, with D uncertain. Trimming stripped 2 bases from V and 6 bases from J, with 14 bases between. The CDR3 has 15 residues. The germline gives CDR1 SGHRS, CDR2 YFSETQ. The CDR3 DNA reads as TGCGCCAGCAGCTTCGTCCCAGGCTGGGATGAAAAACTGTTTTTT. Protein product: CASSFVPGWDEKLFF. The entire variable domain, with the rest obtained from reference TRBV5-1 and TRBJ1-4, is as follows: KAGVTQTPRYLIKTRGQQVTLSCSPISGHRSVSWYQQTPGQGLQFLFEYFSETQRNKGNFPGRFSGRQFSNSRSEMNVSTLELGDSALYLCASSFVPGWDEKLFFGSGTQLSVL.

The V and J genes are TRBV9 and TRBJ2-2; 9 nucleotides agree with TRBD1. Germline lookup yields CDR1 SGDLS and CDR2 YYNGEE. J gave up 1 base and V 4 bases, and 5 bases lay outside the gene matches. This CDR3 is 16 amino acids long. The CDR3 loop is CASSSLDRGNTGELFF. The CDR3, as DNA: TGTGCCAGCAGCTCCCTGGACAGGGGGAACACCGGGGAGCTGTTTTTT.

This chain links TRBV5-6 with TRBJ2-7; D is unclear. Per germline, CDR1 SGHDT and CDR2 YYEEEE. V was shortened by 4 bases and J by 3 bases, with 8 bases between the two germline ends. The CDR3 has 12 residues. CDR3 coding DNA: TGTGCCAGCAGCGCAGAAGGCTACGAGCAGTACTTC. Amino acids: CASSAEGYEQYF.

The chain links TRBV2 to TRBJ1-1, with a tentative D call TRBD1 (5 bases). V was cut by 1 base and J by 5 bases, with 11 bases left in between. CDR1 is SNHLY, CDR2 FYNNEI, per germline. CDR3 length equals 14 residues. CDR3 sequence: CASSEVVEGTEAFF. In DNA, the CDR3 is TGTGCCAGCAGTGAAGTTGTGGAGGGGACTGAAGCTTTCTTT.

This clone was counted only a few times. Other DNA sequences within the sample encode an identical CDR3. The J gene is TRBJ2-7, the V gene TRBV10-3; no definite D call. The CDR3 totals 12 residues. Deletions cut 0 bases from V and 4 bases from J, with 4 bases between. Germline CDR1 ENHRY, CDR2 SYGVKD. CDR3: CAISESGYEQYF. The CDR3 coding sequence is TGTGCCATCAGTGAGTCAGGGTACGAGCAGTACTTC.

This rearrangement joins TRBV6-1 to TRBJ2-7; 9 bases agree with TRBD1. V dropped 5 bases and J dropped 4; count of bases not matched to a gene: 6. Germline-derived CDR1 and CDR2 are MNHNS and SASEGT. The CDR3 is 14 residues long. CDR3 DNA sequence: TGTGCCAGCAGTTGGACAGGGGTGTTTTACGAGCAGTACTTC. Amino acid sequence: CASSWTGVFYEQYF.

The CDR3 reads CASRHGTYEGYTF. The CDR3 DNA reads TGTGCCAGCAGACACGGGACATATGAGGGCTACACCTTC. This rearrangement joins TRBV27 to TRBJ1-2; D is possibly TRBD1 (6 bases). Between the trimmed V and J ends, which lost 6 bases and 8 bases, there was a span of 16 bases. Germline-derived CDR1 and CDR2 are MNHEY and SMNVEV (reference sequence). CDR3 length: 13 amino acids.

The rearrangement links TRBV2 to TRBJ2-7; 8 bases line up with TRBD1. With V trimmed by 6 bases and J by 3 bases, 1 base remained unmatched. CDR1 and CDR2 (germline): SNHLY, FYNNEI. The CDR3 has 12 residues. CDR3 sequence: CASRGTGYEQYF. The CDR3 nucleotides read TGTGCCAGCAGGGGGACAGGCTACGAGCAGTACTTC.

This chain links TRBV11-3 with TRBJ2-7; 7 positions match TRBD1. The germline CDR1 and CDR2 sequences are SGHNT and YENEEA. Unmatched junction bases numbered 13, after V lost 5 bases and J lost 6 bases. This CDR3 contains 15 residues. The DNA of the CDR3 is TGTGCCAGCAGCCCCCGGGAAGCAGGGGGTCGCGAGCAGTACTTC. It encodes CASSPREAGGREQYF.

The chain carries TRBV19 and TRBJ2-2; D is undetermined. Germline CDR1 reads LNHDA; CDR2 reads SQIVND (reference sequence). V was shortened by 3 bases and J by 2 bases, with 4 bases between the two germline ends. This CDR3 comprises 13 residues. CDR3 in amino acids: CASSMDNTGELFF. Written as DNA, the CDR3 is TGTGCCAGTAGTATGGACAACACCGGGGAGCTGTTTTTT.

The chain couples TRBV9 to TRBJ2-3; the D gene is possibly TRBD1 (8 bases). The CDR3 sequence is 18 residues long. V was shortened by 1 base and J by 3 bases, with 21 bases between the two germline ends. The germline gives CDR1 SGDLS, CDR2 YYNGEE. The CDR3 region has the DNA TGTGCCAGCAGCGTACCTCAGATTGACAGGGGAGGGACAGATACGCAGTATTTT. Its translation: CASSVPQIDRGGTDTQYF.

The chain carries TRBV5-5 and TRBJ1-2; 11 bases fit TRBD1. There are 17 residues in the CDR3. Trimming took 0 bases from V and 5 from J; bases not matched to a gene: 9. CDR1 SGHKS and CDR2 YYEKEE come from the germline V gene (reference sequence). The CDR3 DNA follows: TGTGCCAGCAGCTTGGCCTCCGGGACAGGGGGGGTTTATGGCTACACCTTC. Its protein is CASSLASGTGGVYGYTF.

This clone was seen a few times. The J gene is TRBJ2-2, the V gene TRBV7-3; 8 bases are a match to TRBD1. CDR3 size: 15 residues. J was trimmed by 4 bases and V by 5 bases; bases with no gene match: 6. Germline values: CDR1 SGHTA, CDR2 FQGTGA. CDR3 loop: CASSTGQGGTGELFF. CDR3 sequence (DNA): TGTGCCAGCAGCACCGGACAGGGAGGCACCGGGGAGCTGTTTTTT.

V is TRBV11-3 and J is TRBJ1-2, with a weak D call TRBD1 (6 bases). V dropped 5 bases and J dropped 10 bases, with 14 bases sitting between them. Per germline, CDR1 SGHNT and CDR2 YENEEA. This CDR3 is built from 12 residues. This CDR3 reads CASSPQDRYYTF. The DNA for the CDR3 is TGTGCCAGCAGCCCCCAGGACAGATACTACACCTTC.

V gene TRBV6-1 combines with J gene TRBJ1-3, with unresolved D. Trimming removed 7 bases at V and 4 bases at J, with 17 bases between. This CDR3 contains 15 residues. Germline CDR1 and CDR2: MNHNS and SASEGT. The CDR3 sequence: CASISVPAWGNTIYF. The CDR3 nucleotides read TGTGCCAGCATCTCGGTCCCGGCTTGGGGAAACACCATATATTTT.

V usage is TRBV6-1 and J usage is TRBJ1-6, with D possibly being TRBD1 (6 bases). V dropped 4 bases and J dropped 6 bases, with 13 bases sitting between them. Germline-derived CDR1 and CDR2 are MNHNS and SASEGT. This CDR3 comprises 15 residues. CDR3 coding DNA: TGTGCCAGCAGTGGTCCGGGGGCGGCTAATTCACCCCTCCACTTT. Protein sequence: CASSGPGAANSPLHF.

The chain carries TRBV27 and TRBJ2-5; 11 bases match TRBD1. V gave up 1 base and J gave up 7 bases; unmatched junction bases: 5. This CDR3 has 15 residues. CDR1 and CDR2 from the germline V gene are MNHEY and SMNVEV (reference sequence). The CDR3 is CASSLLDRGPGTQYF. For the CDR3, the DNA is TGTGCCAGCAGTTTATTGGACAGGGGGCCGGGGACCCAGTACTTC.

The chain joins TRBV6-5 to TRBJ2-5, with D perhaps TRBD2 (5 bases). In germline, CDR1 is MNHEY, CDR2 SVGAGI. V was shortened by 5 bases and J by 7 bases, with 17 bases between the two germline ends. The CDR3 consists of 14 residues. The CDR3 DNA reads as TGTGCCAGCAGTGAAGACGGAGGAAGGTGGACCCAGTACTTC. Protein sequence: CASSEDGGRWTQYF.

The rearrangement joins TRBV6-1 to TRBJ1-1; D call uncertain. Germline V gene sequence: CDR1 MNHNS, CDR2 SASEGT. Trimming left V 10 bases short and J 1 base short, with 10 bases between. The CDR3 has 12 amino acids. For the CDR3, the DNA is TGTGCCACTAGCTGGAGGAACACTGAAGCTTTCTTT. It codes for CATSWRNTEAFF.

The rearrangement links TRBV7-3 to TRBJ2-3, with no clear D. The CDR3 spans 13 residues. The V end was cut by 2 bases, the J end by 2 bases, with 5 bases between. Germline loops: CDR1 SGHTA, CDR2 FQGTGA. The CDR3 DNA reads as TGTGCCAGCAGCTTATCGACCACAGATACGCAGTATTTT. This gives the protein CASSLSTTDTQYF. Full variable domain (rest looked up from reference TRBV7-3 and TRBJ2-3): GAGVSQTPSNKVTEKGKYVELRCDPISGHTALYWYRQSLGQGPEFLIYFQGTGAADDSGLPNDRFFAVRPEGSVSTLKIQRTERGDSAVYLCASSLSTTDTQYFGPGTRLTVL.

CDR3 sequence: CASSDQMPGGRYEQYF. Here the CDR3 DNA reads TGTGCCAGCAGCGACCAAATGCCGGGGGGGCGGTACGAGCAGTACTTC. This rearrangement joins TRBV6-9 to TRBJ2-7; 8 bases are a match to TRBD2. The CDR3 length is 16 residues. V was clipped by 6 bases and J by 4 bases; unmatched bases: 14. CDR1 and CDR2 (germline): MNHGY, SVAAGI.

This chain joins TRBV28 and TRBJ2-1; 8 bases are a match to TRBD2. The CDR3 totals 15 residues. J was trimmed by 8 bases and V by 7 bases; bases with no gene match: 13. CDR1 and CDR2 (germline): MDHEN, SYDVKM. DNA for the CDR3: TGTGCCAGCACCCTAATCGGGACTAGTCGCGATGAGCAGTTCTTC. Its translation: CASTLIGTSRDEQFF.

The V and J genes are TRBV6-1 and TRBJ1-1; TRBD1 is a possible D gene (5 bases). Germline-derived CDR1 and CDR2 are MNHNS and SASEGT. V was pared by 3 bases and J by 0 bases, with 11 bases between. The CDR3 has 15 amino acids. The chain's CDR3 is CASSEPGRVNTEAFF. The CDR3, as DNA: TGTGCCAGCAGTGAGCCAGGGCGCGTGAACACTGAAGCTTTCTTT.

The V call is TRBV5-1, the J call TRBJ1-2, with TRBD1 identical over 7 bases. The junction had 13 bases not matched to a gene; V was cut back by 3 bases and J by 8 bases. Germline V CDR1 and CDR2: SGHRS, YFSETQ. The CDR3 length is 15 residues. As DNA, the CDR3 is TGCGCCAGCAGCTCAAAGACAGGGATCGGAGAGGGCTACACCTTC. Its protein is CASSSKTGIGEGYTF.

V is TRBV6-6 and J is TRBJ2-1, with TRBD2 matching over 8 bases. The CDR3 is made up of 12 amino acids. Losses at the gene ends were 5 bases for V and 8 bases for J; bases not matched to a gene: 2. CDR1 and CDR2 (germline): MNHNY, SVGAGI (reference sequence). The CDR3 loop reads CASSLLADEQFF. The CDR3 DNA follows: TGTGCCAGCAGTCTACTAGCGGATGAGCAGTTCTTC.

The chain links TRBV5-4 to TRBJ2-7; tentatively, D is TRBD1 (5 bases). Trimming removed 4 bases at V and 2 bases at J, with 16 bases between. Per germline, CDR1 SGHNT and CDR2 YYREEE (reference sequence). The CDR3 runs 15 residues. CDR3: CASSDQGRPPYEQYF. The CDR3 coding sequence is TGTGCCAGCAGCGATCAGGGTAGGCCCCCCTACGAGCAGTACTTC.

The chain is built from TRBV18 and TRBJ2-7; D is perhaps TRBD1 or TRBD2 (6 bases each). The germline V gene encodes CDR1 KGHSH and CDR2 LQKENI. V lost 1 base, J lost 5 bases, and 12 bases lay in between. The CDR3 totals 14 residues. CDR3 sequence: CASSPLSGEDEQYF. As DNA, the CDR3 is TGTGCCAGCTCACCACTTTCAGGGGAGGACGAGCAGTACTTC.

The chain recombines TRBV2 with TRBJ2-7, with TRBD2 matching over 12 bases. Looked up from germline, CDR1 is SNHLY and CDR2 is FYNNEI. The CDR3 consists of 15 residues. After removal of 1 base from V and 4 bases from J, the junction contained 2 bases not matched to a gene. CDR3 bases: TGTGCCAGCAGTGAAGGGGGACTAGCGGGTTACGAGCAGTACTTC. This gives the protein CASSEGGLAGYEQYF.

This chain joins TRBV2 and TRBJ2-7, with D perhaps matching TRBD1 (6 bases). The CDR3 is 13 residues long. Trimming removed 5 bases at V and 2 bases at J, with 10 bases between. CDR1 and CDR2 from the germline V gene are SNHLY and FYNNEI. CDR3 sequence (DNA): TGTGCCAGCAGTTATGGACAGCCCTACGAGCAGTACTTC. Its translation: CASSYGQPYEQYF.

This chain uses TRBV6-6 with TRBJ2-5; maybe TRBD1 (6 bases). The ends were cut back, 6 bases at V and 2 bases at J, with 10 bases in the middle. This CDR3 spans 13 amino acids. From germline, CDR1 is MNHNY and CDR2 SVGAGI (reference sequence). Written as DNA, the CDR3 is TGTGCCAGCAGCCGAGGACAGCAAGAGACCCAGTACTTC. Translation gives CASSRGQQETQYF.

The chain is built from TRBV6-5 and TRBJ2-1; no definite D call. The CDR3 spans 11 residues. The germline CDR1 and CDR2 sequences are MNHEY and SVGAGI. Deletions cut 11 bases from V and 8 bases from J, with 13 bases between. The CDR3 sequence is CASSYPDEQFF. The CDR3 bases are TGTGCCTCGTCTTACCCAGATGAGCAGTTCTTC.